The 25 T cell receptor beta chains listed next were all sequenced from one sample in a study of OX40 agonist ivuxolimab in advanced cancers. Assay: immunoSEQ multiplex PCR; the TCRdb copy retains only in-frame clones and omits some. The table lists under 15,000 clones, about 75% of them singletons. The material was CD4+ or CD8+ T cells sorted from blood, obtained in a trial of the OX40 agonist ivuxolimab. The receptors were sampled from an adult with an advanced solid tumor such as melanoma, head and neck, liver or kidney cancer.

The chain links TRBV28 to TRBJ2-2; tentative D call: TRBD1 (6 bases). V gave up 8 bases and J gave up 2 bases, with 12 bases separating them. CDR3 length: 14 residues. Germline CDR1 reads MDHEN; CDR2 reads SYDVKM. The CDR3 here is CASRTGSNTGELFF. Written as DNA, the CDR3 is TGTGCCAGCCGTACAGGGTCAAACACCGGGGAGCTGTTTTTT.

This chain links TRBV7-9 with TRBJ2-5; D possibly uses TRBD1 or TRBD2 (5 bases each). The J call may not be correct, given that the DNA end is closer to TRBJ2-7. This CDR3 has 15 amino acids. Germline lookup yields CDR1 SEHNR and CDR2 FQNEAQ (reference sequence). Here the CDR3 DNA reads TGTGCCAGCAGCTTAGACCTCGGGGCAACCTACGAGCAGTACTTC. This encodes CASSLDLGATYEQYF.

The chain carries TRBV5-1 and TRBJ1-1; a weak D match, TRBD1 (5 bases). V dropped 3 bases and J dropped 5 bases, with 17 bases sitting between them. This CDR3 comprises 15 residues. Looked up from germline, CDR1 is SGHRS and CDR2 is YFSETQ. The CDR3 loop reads CASSYPGTRETEAFF. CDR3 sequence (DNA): TGCGCCAGCAGCTATCCCGGGACTCGCGAAACTGAAGCTTTCTTT.

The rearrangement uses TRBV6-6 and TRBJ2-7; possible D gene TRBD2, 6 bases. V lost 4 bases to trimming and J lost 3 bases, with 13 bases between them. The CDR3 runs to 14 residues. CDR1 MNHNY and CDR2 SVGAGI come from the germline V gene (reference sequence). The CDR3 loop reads CASSLGRDLYEQYF. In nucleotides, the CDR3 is TGTGCCAGCAGTTTGGGGCGGGACCTCTACGAGCAGTACTTC.

The CDR3 nucleotides read TGCAGCGTTGGTATGGGTAGCACTGAAGCTTTCTTT. Protein: CSVGMGSTEAFF. V and J are TRBV29-1 and TRBJ1-1; no reliable D call. CDR1 SQVTM and CDR2 ANQGSEA come from the germline V gene. Trimming took 4 bases from V and 4 from J, leaving 10 bases between them. CDR3 length: 12 residues. Using reference TRBV29-1 and TRBJ1-1 for the parts outside the CDR3, the full variable domain is SAVISQKPSRDICQRGTSLTIQCQVDSQVTMMFWYRQQPGQSLTLIATANQGSEATYESGFVIDKFPISRPNLTFSTLTVSNMSPEDSSIYLCSVGMGSTEAFFGQGTRLTVV.

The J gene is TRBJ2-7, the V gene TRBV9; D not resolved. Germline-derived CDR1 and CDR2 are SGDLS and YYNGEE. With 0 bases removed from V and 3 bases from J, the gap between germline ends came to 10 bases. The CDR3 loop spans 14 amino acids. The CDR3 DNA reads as TGTGCCAGCAGCGTAGATGATGGCGGCTACGAGCAGTACTTC. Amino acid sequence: CASSVDDGGYEQYF. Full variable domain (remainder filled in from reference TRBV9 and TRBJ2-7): DSGVTQTPKHLITATGQRVTLRCSPRSGDLSVYWYQQSLDQGLQFLIQYYNGEERAKGNILERFSAQQFPDLHSELNLSSLELGDSALYFCASSVDDGGYEQYFGPGTRLTVT.

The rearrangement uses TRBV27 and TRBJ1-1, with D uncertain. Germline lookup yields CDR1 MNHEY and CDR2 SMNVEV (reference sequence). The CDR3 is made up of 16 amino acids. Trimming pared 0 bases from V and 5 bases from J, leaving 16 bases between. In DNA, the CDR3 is TGTGCCAGCAGTTTATCGTTGGTAGGCCTGGGGACTGAAGCTTTCTTT. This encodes CASSLSLVGLGTEAFF.

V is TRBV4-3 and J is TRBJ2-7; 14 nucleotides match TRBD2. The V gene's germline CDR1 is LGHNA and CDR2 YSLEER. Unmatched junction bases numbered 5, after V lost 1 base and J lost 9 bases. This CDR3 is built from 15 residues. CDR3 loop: CASSQVGLAGEVQYF. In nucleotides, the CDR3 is TGCGCCAGCAGCCAAGTGGGACTAGCGGGAGAGGTGCAGTACTTC.

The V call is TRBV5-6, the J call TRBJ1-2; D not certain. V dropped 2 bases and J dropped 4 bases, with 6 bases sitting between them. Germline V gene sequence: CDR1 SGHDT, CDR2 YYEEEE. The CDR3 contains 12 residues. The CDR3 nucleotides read TGTGCCAGCAGCTTCGGGAGCTATGGCTACACCTTC. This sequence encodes CASSFGSYGYTF. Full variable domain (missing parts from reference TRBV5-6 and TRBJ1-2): DAGVTQSPTHLIKTRGQQVTLRCSPKSGHDTVSWYQQALGQGPQFIFQYYEEEERQRGNFPDRFSGHQFPNYSSELNVNALLLGDSALYLCASSFGSYGYTFGSGTRLTVV.

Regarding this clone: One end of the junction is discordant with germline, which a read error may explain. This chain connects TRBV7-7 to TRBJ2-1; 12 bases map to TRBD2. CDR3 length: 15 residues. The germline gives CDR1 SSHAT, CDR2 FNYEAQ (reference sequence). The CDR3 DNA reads TGTGCTAGCAGTCAAGGCGCCGGGACTAGCGGGGAGCAGTTCTTC. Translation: CASSQGAGTSGEQFF.

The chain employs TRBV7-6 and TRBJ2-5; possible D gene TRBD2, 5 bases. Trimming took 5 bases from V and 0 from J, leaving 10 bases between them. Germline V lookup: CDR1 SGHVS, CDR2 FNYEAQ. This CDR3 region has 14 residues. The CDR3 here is CASSDIANQETQYF. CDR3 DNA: TGTGCCAGCAGCGATATAGCGAACCAAGAGACCCAGTACTTC. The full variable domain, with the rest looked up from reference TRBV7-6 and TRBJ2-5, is GAGVSQSPRYKVTKRGQDVALRCDPISGHVSLYWYRQALGQGPEFLTYFNYEAQQDKSGLPNDRFSAERPEGSISTLTIQRTEQRDSAMYRCASSDIANQETQYFGPGTRLLVL.

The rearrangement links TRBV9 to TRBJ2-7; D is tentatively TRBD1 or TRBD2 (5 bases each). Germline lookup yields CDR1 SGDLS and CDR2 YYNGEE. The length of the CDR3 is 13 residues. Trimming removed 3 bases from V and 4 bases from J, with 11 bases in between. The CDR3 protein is CASSGDVEYEQYF. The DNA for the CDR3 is TGTGCCAGCAGCGGGGACGTGGAGTACGAGCAGTACTTC.

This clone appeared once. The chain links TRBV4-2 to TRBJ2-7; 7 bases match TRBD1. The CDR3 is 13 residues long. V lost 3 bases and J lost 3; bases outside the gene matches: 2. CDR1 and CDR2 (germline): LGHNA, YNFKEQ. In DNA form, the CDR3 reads TGTGCCAGCAGCCAGGGGACAGTCTACGAGCAGTACTTC. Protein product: CASSQGTVYEQYF.

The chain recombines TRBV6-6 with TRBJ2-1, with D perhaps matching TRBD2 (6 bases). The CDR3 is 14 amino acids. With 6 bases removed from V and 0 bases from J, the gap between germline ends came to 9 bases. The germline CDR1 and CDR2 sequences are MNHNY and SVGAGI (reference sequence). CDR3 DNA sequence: TGTGCCAGCAGGCCCGGGAGCTCCTACAATGAGCAGTTCTTC. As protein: CASRPGSSYNEQFF.

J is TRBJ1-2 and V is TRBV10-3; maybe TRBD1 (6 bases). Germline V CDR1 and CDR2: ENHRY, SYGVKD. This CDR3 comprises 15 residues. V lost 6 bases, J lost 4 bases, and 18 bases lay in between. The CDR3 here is CAIRPDGGGVYGYTF. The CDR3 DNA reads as TGTGCCATCAGACCCGACGGAGGGGGGGTCTATGGCTACACCTTC.

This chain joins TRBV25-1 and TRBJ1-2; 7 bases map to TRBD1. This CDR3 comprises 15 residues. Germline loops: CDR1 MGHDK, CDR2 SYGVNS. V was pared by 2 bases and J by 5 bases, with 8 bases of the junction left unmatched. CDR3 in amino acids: CASSEVTGNAYGYTF. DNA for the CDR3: TGTGCCAGCAGTGAAGTGACAGGGAATGCGTATGGCTACACCTTC.

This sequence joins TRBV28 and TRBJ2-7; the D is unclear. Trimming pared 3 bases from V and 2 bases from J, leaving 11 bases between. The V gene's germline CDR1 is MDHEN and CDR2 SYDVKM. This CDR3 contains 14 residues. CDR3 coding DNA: TGTGCCAGCAGTTTCGGTGCTACAACCTACGAGCAGTACTTC. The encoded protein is CASSFGATTYEQYF. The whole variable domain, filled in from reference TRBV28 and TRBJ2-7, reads DVKVTQSSRYLVKRTGEKVFLECVQDMDHENMFWYRQDPGLGLRLIYFSYDVKMKEKGDIPEGYSVSREKKERFSLILESASTNQTSMYLCASSFGATTYEQYFGPGTRLTVT.

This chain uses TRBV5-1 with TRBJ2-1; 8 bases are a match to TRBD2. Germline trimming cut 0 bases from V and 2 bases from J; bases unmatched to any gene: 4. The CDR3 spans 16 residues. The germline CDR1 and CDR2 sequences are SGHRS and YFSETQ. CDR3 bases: TGCGCCAGCAGCTTGGCCCCTAGCGGGCCCTACAATGAGCAGTTCTTC. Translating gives CASSLAPSGPYNEQFF.

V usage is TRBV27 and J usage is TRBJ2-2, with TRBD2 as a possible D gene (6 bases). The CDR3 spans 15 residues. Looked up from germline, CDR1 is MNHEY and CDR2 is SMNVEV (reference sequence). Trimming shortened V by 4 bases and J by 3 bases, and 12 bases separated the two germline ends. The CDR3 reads CASSSRDSYTGELFF. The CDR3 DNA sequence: TGTGCCAGCAGTTCCCGGGACTCGTACACCGGGGAGCTGTTTTTT.

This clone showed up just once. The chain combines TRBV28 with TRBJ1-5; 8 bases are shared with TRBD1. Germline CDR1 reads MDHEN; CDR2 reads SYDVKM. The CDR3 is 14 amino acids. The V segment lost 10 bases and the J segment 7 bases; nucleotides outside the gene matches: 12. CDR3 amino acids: CATIDRGIRQPQHF. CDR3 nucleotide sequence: TGTGCCACCATTGACAGGGGAATCAGGCAGCCCCAGCATTTT.

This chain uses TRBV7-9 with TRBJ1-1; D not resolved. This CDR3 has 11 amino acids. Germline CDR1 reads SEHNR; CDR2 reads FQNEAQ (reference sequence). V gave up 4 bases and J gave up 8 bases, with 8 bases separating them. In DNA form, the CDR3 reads TGTGCCAGCAGCTCACACCCGGAAGCTTTCTTT. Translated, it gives CASSSHPEAFF.

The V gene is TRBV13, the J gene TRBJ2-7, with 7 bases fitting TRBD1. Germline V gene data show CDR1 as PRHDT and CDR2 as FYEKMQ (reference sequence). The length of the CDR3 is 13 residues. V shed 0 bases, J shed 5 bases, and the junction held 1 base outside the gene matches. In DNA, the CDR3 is TGTGCCAGCAGCTTAGGACAGGGGAACGAGCAGTACTTC. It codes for CASSLGQGNEQYF.

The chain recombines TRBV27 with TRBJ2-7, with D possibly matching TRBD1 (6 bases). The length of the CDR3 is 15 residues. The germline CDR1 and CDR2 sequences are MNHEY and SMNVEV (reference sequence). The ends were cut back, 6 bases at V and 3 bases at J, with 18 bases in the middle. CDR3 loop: CASRKTTGPIYEQYF. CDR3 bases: TGTGCCAGCAGGAAAACCACAGGGCCTATCTACGAGCAGTACTTC.

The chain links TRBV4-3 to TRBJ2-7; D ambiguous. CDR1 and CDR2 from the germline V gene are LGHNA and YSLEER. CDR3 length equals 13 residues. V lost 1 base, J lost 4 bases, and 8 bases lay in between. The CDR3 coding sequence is TGCGCCAGCAGCCAAGGGGTCGAGTACGAGCAGTACTTC. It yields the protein CASSQGVEYEQYF.

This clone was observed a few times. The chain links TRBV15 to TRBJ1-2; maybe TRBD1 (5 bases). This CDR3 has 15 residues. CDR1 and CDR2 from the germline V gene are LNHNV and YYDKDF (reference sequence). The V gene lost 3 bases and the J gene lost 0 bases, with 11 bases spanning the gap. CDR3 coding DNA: TGTGCCACCAGCAGGACCGGGACGGCTAACTATGGCTACACCTTC. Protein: CATSRTGTANYGYTF. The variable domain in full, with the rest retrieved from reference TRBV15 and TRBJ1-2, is DAMVIQNPRYQVTQFGKPVTLSCSQTLNHNVMYWYQQKSSQAPKLLFHYYDKDFNNEADTPDNFQSRRPNTSFCFLDIRSPGLGDTAMYLCATSRTGTANYGYTFGSGTRLTVV.